The present TCR beta chain was sequenced within a study of OX40 agonist ivuxolimab in advanced cancers. Overall study: Patients received intravenous ivuxolimab every 2 weeks at 0.01 to 10 mg/kg. About 40% of patients had received prior checkpoint inhibitor therapy. Findings of the study overall: More expanded clones were seen, on average, in CD8+ T cells than in CD4+. Clonal expansion from baseline to week 6 occurred in both CD4+ and CD8+ T cells.

Here immunoSEQ multiplex PCR was the method, and the copy in TCRdb shows in-frame clones only, minus some. The data hold more than 65,000 clones, with more than 65% observed a single time. Trimming pared 4 bases from V and 1 base from J, leaving 13 bases between. The CDR3 sequence is 16 residues long. The germline CDR1 and CDR2 sequences are SGHDN and FVKESK. Comments on this clone: Its specificity is not known.

The TCR was taken from an adult with an advanced solid tumor such as melanoma, head and neck, liver or kidney cancer. The sample in question was CD4+ or CD8+ T cells sorted from blood, obtained in a trial of the OX40 agonist ivuxolimab. The chain has TRBV14 and TRBJ1-4, with D unresolved. CDR3 bases: TGTGCCAGCAGCCTAACCTCCAGACAAACTAATGAAAAACTGTTTTTT. This codes for CASSLTSRQTNEKLFF.